The entry below gives a single T cell receptor (beta chain) sequence along with its context. The data derive from a study of blood T cells in healthy people across ages. Germline V gene data show CDR1 as MNHNS and CDR2 as SASEGT. The ends were cut back, 2 bases at V and 1 base at J, with 15 bases in the middle. The CDR3 runs to 17 residues. Sample-barcoded 5' priming and a J-beta primer mix drove a second PCR of 7 to 11 cycles. MiXCR, applied by TCRdb to the 5' RACE reads, yields one record per CDR3 protein. The sample has 910,000 or so distinct CDR3 sequences; around 54% are singletons. This sequence originates from a woman aged 55-75 years in good health. This chain joins TRBV6-1 and TRBJ2-1, with D perhaps matching TRBD1 (5 bases). The specimen sequenced was blood. The CDR3 DNA follows: TGTGCCAGCAGTGAATTTACGTCAGGGCCATCCTACAATGAGCAGTTCTTC. The encoded protein is CASSEFTSGPSYNEQFF.